This TCR beta chain was observed in a study of CD8 T cells in Susac syndrome. Findings and caveats of the study: The study recognized that the number of individuals in its TCR sequencing and HLA analysis was relatively small.

As for this clonotype: Its target is not known.

The J segment lost 2 bases and the V segment lost 6 bases, leaving 7 bases of the junction unmatched. The CDR3 has 15 amino acids. CDR1 and CDR2 from the germline V gene are MDHEN and SYDVKM. Random hexamers were used to reverse transcribe the RNA input (about 0.45 to 1 ug). Amplification of TCR beta CDR3 by immunoSEQ multiplex PCR spanned 54 Vbeta and 13 Jbeta. Via MiXCR, TCRdb re-called the immunoSEQ multiplex PCR reads, giving one row per CDR3 protein. The table includes more than 100,000 distinct CDR3 sequences, about 96% detected once. The T cells that were sequenced for TCR beta were CD8+ and CD4+ cells from blood. Negative isolation yielded the CD8+ and CD4+ T cells, while FACS enriched the TEMRA cells.

Sequences were obtained from CD4+ T cells from PBMCs. The receptor comes from a human donor in good health. The chain recombines TRBV28 with TRBJ2-7; 10 bases map to TRBD1. This chain's CDR3 is CASSTGTGVPYEQYF. The CDR3 DNA is TGTGCCAGCAGCACCGGGACAGGGGTACCCTACGAGCAGTACTTC.